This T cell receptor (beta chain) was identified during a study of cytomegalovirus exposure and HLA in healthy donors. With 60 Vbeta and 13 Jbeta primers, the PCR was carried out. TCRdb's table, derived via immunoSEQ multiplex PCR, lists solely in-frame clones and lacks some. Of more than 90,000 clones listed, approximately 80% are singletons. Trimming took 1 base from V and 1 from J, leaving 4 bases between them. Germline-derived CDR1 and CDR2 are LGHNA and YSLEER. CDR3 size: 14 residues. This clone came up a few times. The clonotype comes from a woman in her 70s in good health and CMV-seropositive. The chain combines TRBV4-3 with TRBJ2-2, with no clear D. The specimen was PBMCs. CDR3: CASSQAGNTGELFF. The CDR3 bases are TGCGCCAGCAGCCAAGCCGGGAACACCGGGGAGCTGTTTTTT.